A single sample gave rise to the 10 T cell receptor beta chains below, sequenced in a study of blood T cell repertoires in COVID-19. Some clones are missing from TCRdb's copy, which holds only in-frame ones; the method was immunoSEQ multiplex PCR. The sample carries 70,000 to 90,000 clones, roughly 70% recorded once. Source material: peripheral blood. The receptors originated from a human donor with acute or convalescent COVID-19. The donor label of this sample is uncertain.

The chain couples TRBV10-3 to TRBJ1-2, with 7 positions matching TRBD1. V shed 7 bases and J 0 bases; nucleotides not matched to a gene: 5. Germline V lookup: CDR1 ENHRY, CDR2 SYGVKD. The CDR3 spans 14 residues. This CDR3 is CAIKGTDSNYGYTF. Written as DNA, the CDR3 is TGTGCCATCAAAGGGACAGATTCTAACTATGGCTACACCTTC.

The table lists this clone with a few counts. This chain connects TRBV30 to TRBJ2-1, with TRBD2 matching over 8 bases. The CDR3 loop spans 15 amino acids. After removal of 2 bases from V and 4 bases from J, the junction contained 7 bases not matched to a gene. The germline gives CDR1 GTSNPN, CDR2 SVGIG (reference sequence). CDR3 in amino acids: CAWSKDGTSYNEQFF. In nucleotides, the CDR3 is TGTGCCTGGAGTAAGGACGGGACTAGTTACAATGAGCAGTTCTTC.

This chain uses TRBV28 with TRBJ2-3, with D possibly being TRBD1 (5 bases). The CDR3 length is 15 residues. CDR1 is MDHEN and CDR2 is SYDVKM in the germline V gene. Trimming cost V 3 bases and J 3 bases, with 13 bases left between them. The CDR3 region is CASSFLHRLTDTQYF. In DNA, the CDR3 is TGTGCCAGCAGTTTTCTACACAGGCTAACAGATACGCAGTATTTT.

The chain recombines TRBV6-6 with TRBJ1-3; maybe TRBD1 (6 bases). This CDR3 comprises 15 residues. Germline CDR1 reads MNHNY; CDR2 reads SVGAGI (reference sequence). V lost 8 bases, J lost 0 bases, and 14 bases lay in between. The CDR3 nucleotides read TGTGCCAGCCGGGGGGCCGCCGGCTCTGGAAACACCATATATTTT. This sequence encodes CASRGAAGSGNTIYF.

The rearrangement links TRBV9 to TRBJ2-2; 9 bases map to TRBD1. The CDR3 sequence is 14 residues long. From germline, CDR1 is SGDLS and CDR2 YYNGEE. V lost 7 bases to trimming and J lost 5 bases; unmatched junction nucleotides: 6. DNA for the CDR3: TGTGCCAGCGGGGGACAGGGAGGGACCGGGGAGCTGTTTTTT. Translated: CASGGQGGTGELFF.

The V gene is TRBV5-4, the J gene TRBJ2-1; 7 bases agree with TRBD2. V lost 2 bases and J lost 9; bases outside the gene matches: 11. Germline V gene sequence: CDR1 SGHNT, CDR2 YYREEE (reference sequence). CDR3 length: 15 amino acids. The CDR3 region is CASSFSGAPQAEQFF. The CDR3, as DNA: TGTGCCAGCAGCTTCAGCGGGGCACCCCAAGCTGAGCAGTTCTTC.

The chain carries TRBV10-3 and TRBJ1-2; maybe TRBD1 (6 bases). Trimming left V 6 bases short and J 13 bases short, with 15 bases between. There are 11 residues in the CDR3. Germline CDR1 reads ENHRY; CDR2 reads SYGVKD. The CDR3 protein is CAISQTGGPTF. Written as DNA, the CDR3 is TGTGCCATCAGCCAGACAGGAGGTCCCACCTTC.

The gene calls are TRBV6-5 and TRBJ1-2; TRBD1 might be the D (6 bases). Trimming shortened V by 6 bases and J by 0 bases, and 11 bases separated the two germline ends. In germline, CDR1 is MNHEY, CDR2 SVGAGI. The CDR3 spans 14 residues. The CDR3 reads CASSQRTANYGYTF. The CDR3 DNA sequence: TGTGCCAGCAGCCAAAGGACAGCTAACTATGGCTACACCTTC.

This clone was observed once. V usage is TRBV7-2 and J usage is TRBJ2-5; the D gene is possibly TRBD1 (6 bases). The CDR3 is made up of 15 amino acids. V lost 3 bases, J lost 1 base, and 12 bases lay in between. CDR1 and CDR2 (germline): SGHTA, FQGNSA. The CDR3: CASSLTGRGQETQYF. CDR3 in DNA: TGTGCCAGCAGCTTGACAGGAAGGGGCCAAGAGACCCAGTACTTC.

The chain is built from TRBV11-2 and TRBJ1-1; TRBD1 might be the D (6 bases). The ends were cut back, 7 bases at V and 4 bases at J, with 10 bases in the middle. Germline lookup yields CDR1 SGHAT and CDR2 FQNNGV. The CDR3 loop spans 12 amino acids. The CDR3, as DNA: TGTGCCAGCACTCTAGGGGGCACTGAAGCTTTCTTT. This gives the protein CASTLGGTEAFF.